The rows below give T cell receptor beta chains drawn from one sample of a study of PD-1 blockade in classical Hodgkin lymphoma. Some clones are missing from TCRdb's copy, which holds only in-frame ones; the method was immunoSEQ multiplex PCR. Of some 58,000 clones in the sample, 91% were seen once. The input for sequencing was peripheral blood mononuclear cells (PBMCs), taken before the fourth cycle of nivolumab. The source is a human donor with classical Hodgkin lymphoma. Both conserved end residues are part of each CDR3. A D gene is named only where the DNA matches it firmly.

>TRBV6-5|TRBJ1-4|-
TGTGCCAGCAGCCAGGGGAGGAAACTGTTTTTT
CASSQGRKLFF
>TRBV11-2|TRBJ2-7|-
TGTGCCAGCAGTAGGGGTAACTACGAGCAGTACTTC
CASSRGNYEQYF
>TRBV7-9|TRBJ2-1|TRBD1
TGTGCCAGCAGCTCGAAAACCGGGACAGCCTACAATGAGCAGTTCTTC
CASSSKTGTAYNEQFF
>TRBV6-1|TRBJ2-5|-
TGTGCCAGCAGTGAGAGGATACAAGAGACCCAGTACTTC
CASSERIQETQYF
>TRBV10-3|TRBJ1-2|-
TGTGCCATCAATGGGGGCTATGGCTACACCTTC
CAINGGYGYTF
>TRBV2|TRBJ2-2|-
TGTGCCAGCCAGGGGGTAGCGGGCCGCCACACCGGGGAGCTGTTTTTT
CASQGVAGRHTGELFF
>TRBV7-9|TRBJ2-7|-
TGTGCCAGCAGCTTAGGAGGTGCTCCCCTCTACGAGCAGTACTTC
CASSLGGAPLYEQYF
>TRBV27|TRBJ1-1|-
TGTGCCAGCAGTCATACCCTGAACACTGAAGCTTTCTTT
CASSHTLNTEAFF
>TRBV7-9|TRBJ1-1|-
TGTGCCAGCACCCTTTTAGGGAATTGGGCTAACACTGAAGCTTTCTTT
CASTLLGNWANTEAFF
>TRBV19|TRBJ1-5|-
TGTGCCAGTAGTATAGACACCCAAGGGACGCCCCAGCATTTT
CASSIDTQGTPQHF
>TRBV2|TRBJ1-4|-
TGTGCCAGCAGGACGCTTACAACTAATGAAAAACTGTTTTTT
CASRTLTTNEKLFF
>TRBV5-8|TRBJ1-1|-
TGTGCCAGCAGCTTGGATGCGGGGATGAACACTGAAGCTTTCTTT
CASSLDAGMNTEAFF
>TRBV12-5|TRBJ2-7|-
TGTGCTAGTGGTTTCTCCGGGACGCAGGGGGGGGAGCAGTACTTC
CASGFSGTQGGEQYF
>TRBV7-2|TRBJ1-1|-
TGTGCCAGCAGCTTCGGGAGGGGGAACACTGAAGCTTTCTTT
CASSFGRGNTEAFF
>TRBV7-9|TRBJ1-2|-
TGTGCCAGCAGCTTAGTTCACAGGGAGGGCTACACCTTC
CASSLVHREGYTF
>TRBV7-9|TRBJ1-1|-
TGTGCCAGCAGCTTATTCGACGTGGTCGCCGGGGTGAACACTGAAGCTTTCTTT
CASSLFDVVAGVNTEAFF
>TRBV27|TRBJ1-5|-
TGTGCCAGCAGTATCACGACAGGTGGCAATCAGCCCCAGCATTTT
CASSITTGGNQPQHF
>TRBV7-3|TRBJ2-7|TRBD2
TGTGCCAGCAGCTTACTCCCGGGGGGCTACGAGCAGTACTTC
CASSLLPGGYEQYF
>TRBV2|TRBJ2-3|TRBD1
TGTGCCAGCAGTCACAGGGGGTATCCAGATACGCAGTATTTT
CASSHRGYPDTQYF
>TRBV5-1|TRBJ2-1|-
TGCGCCAGCAGCCTGGACAGTAATGAGCAGTTCTTC
CASSLDSNEQFF
>TRBV6-1|TRBJ1-2|TRBD1
TGTGCCAGCAGTGAACGGACAGGGAACGGCTACACCTTC
CASSERTGNGYTF
>TRBV7-9|TRBJ2-3|TRBD2
TGTGCCAGCAGTCTCAGCGGGGGGCCGCCGTATTTT
CASSLSGGPPYF
>TRBV14|TRBJ2-7|TRBD1
TGTGCCAGCAGCCCCCGGAAGGGGGCCCACTACGAGCAGTACTTC
CASSPRKGAHYEQYF
>TRBV28|TRBJ2-5|-
TGTGCCAGCACAGGGGCCGCCCTCCAAGAGACCCAGTACTTC
CASTGAALQETQYF
>TRBV11-3|TRBJ2-1|-
TGTGCCAGCAGCTTAGATTCTAGGACAGACTACAATGAGCAGTTCTTC
CASSLDSRTDYNEQFF
>TRBV5-6|TRBJ2-5|TRBD2
TGTGCCAGCAGCTTGCTAGCGGGGTACCAAGAGACCCAGTACTTC
CASSLLAGYQETQYF
>TRBV11-2|TRBJ2-1|-
TGTGCCAGCAGCCCTCAACGACCCCGGGATGAGCAGTTCTTC
CASSPQRPRDEQFF
>TRBV7-2|TRBJ1-5|TRBD1
TGTGCCAGCAGCCAGGGGGGAGGGCGCGATCAGCCCCAGCATTTT
CASSQGGGRDQPQHF
>TRBV12-5|TRBJ2-3|-
TGTGCTAGTGGTTTGACAACAGATACGCAGTATTTT
CASGLTTDTQYF
>TRBV6-1|TRBJ1-4|-
TGTGCCAGCAGTATCCGGGTCGTCAATGAAAAACTGTTTTTT
CASSIRVVNEKLFF
>TRBV7-9|TRBJ1-6|-
TGTGCCAGCAGCCTTGGATTATTATATTCACCCCTCCACTTT
CASSLGLLYSPLHF
>TRBV5-8|TRBJ2-7|-
TGTGCCAGCAACGAGGACAGCTACGAGCAGTACTTC
CASNEDSYEQYF
>TRBV10-2|TRBJ2-7|-
TGCGCCAGCAGCAAGGACAACTGGGGCGACGAGCAGTACTTC
CASSKDNWGDEQYF
>TRBV4-1|TRBJ1-5|-
TGCGCCAGCAGCCAAGAGCGGGCGATATCGGGGCCCCAGCATTTT
CASSQERAISGPQHF
>TRBV5-8|TRBJ1-4|-
TGTGCCAGCAGGCCGGACCCCTATGCAACTAATGAAAAACTGTTTTTT
CASRPDPYATNEKLFF
>TRBV19|TRBJ1-5|-
TGTGCCAGTAGTTTGTCAGATCAGCCCCAGCATTTT
CASSLSDQPQHF
>TRBV7-8|TRBJ2-3|-
TGTGCCAGCAGCCCCCAAAGGACCTTTCTCATCACAGATACGCAGTATTTT
CASSPQRTFLITDTQYF
>TRBV7-2|TRBJ2-2|-
TGTGCCACCGGAACCGGGGAGCTGTTTTTT
CATGTGELFF
>TRBV7-9|TRBJ2-5|-
TGTGCCAGCAGCTTAGTAGCAGGAGCAGGAGAGACCCAGTACTTC
CASSLVAGAGETQYF
>TRBV2|TRBJ1-1|-
TGTGCCAGCAGCACAGGTAGAAACACTGAAGCTTTCTTT
CASSTGRNTEAFF